These 3 T cell receptor beta chains were all obtained from the same sample, sequenced in a study of molecular identifiers for immune sequencing clone quantification (dated by TCRdb to between 2017 and 2018). Libraries were constructed by PCR. TCRdb records NextSeq 500 as the sequencer. Using fastp at Q25 and MiXCR, TCRdb reprocessed the public reads and kept productive beta chains. Records with the same CDR3 protein are collapsed into one entry carrying the most frequent genes and DNA. This sample comprises hundreds of thousands of distinct CDR3 sequences, around 25% of them detected only once. Of the sample, 0.75% to 0.8% is held by the ten largest clones. The specimen sequenced was naive CD8+ T cells from blood, with Jurkat cell RNA spiked in. Sample cell subset or site, as interpreted from the label and publication: FACS-sorted CD8+CD4-CCR7+CD45RA+ naive T cells. These TCRs come from a human donor in good health. Some libraries in this study had Jurkat cell RNA spiked in.

With regard to this clonotype: An end of the junction differs from the germline gene, which may be a read error. The rearrangement uses TRBV6-6 and TRBJ2-5; 16 positions agree with TRBD2. Germline assignment: CDR1 MNHNY and CDR2 SVGAGI (reference sequence). The CDR3 runs to 18 residues. The CDR3 here is CASKYTPGLAGGKEPQYF. Written as DNA, the CDR3 is TGTGCCAGCAAATATACACCGGGACTAGCGGGAGGGAAAGAGCCCCAGTACTTC.

Worth noting for this clonotype: A single base is all that separates this from a far larger clone, so a read error is likely. This sequence joins TRBV27 and TRBJ2-7, with D hard to call. This CDR3 comprises 11 residues. The germline V and J ends were trimmed by 5 bases and 2 bases, with 4 bases remaining between them. Germline CDR1 reads MNHEY; CDR2 reads SMNVEV (reference sequence). The CDR3 sequence is CASSVPYEQYF. The CDR3, as DNA: TGTGCCAGCAGTGTACCCTACGAGCAGTACTTC.

V and J are TRBV5-4 and TRBJ2-1; 8 bases match TRBD2. Per the germline V gene, CDR1 is SGHNT and CDR2 is YYREEE (reference sequence). The CDR3 loop spans 17 amino acids. V was pared by 6 bases and J by 0 bases, with 11 bases of the junction left unmatched. CDR3 sequence: CASTRTSQTSSYNEQFF. The CDR3 DNA reads TGTGCCAGCACCCGGACTAGCCAAACAAGCTCCTACAATGAGCAGTTCTTC. Supplemented by reference TRBV5-4 and TRBJ2-1, the full variable domain reads ETGVTQSPTHLIKTRGQQVTLRCSSQSGHNTVSWYQQALGQGPQFIFQYYREEENGRGNFPPRFSGLQFPNYSSELNVNALELDDSALYLCASTRTSQTSSYNEQFFGPGTRLTVL.